The 27 T cell receptor beta chains listed next were all sequenced from one sample in a study of cytomegalovirus exposure and HLA in healthy donors. Using immunoSEQ multiplex PCR, the repertoire was profiled, and TCRdb retains in-frame clones only, with some absent. The top ten hold roughly 5.5% of the sample, which has hundreds of thousands of clones, approximately 87% seen once. The sequenced sample consisted of PBMCs. The receptors shown here come from a woman aged 18 to 35 in good health and CMV-seronegative.

The V and J genes are TRBV28 and TRBJ1-5; D not resolved. Trimming left V 3 bases short and J 5 bases short, with 11 bases between. The CDR3 contains 14 residues. Germline V gives CDR1 MDHEN, CDR2 SYDVKM. The CDR3 nucleotides are TGTGCCAGCAGTTTCTATGACGGGTATCAGCCCCAGCATTTT. Translated, it gives CASSFYDGYQPQHF.

The rearrangement uses TRBV14 and TRBJ1-2; D gene ambiguous. The CDR3 consists of 13 residues. Per germline, CDR1 SGHDN and CDR2 FVKESK. V gave up 4 bases and J gave up 1 base, with 7 bases separating them. This CDR3 is CASSLEYNYGYTF. The DNA of the CDR3 is TGTGCCAGCAGCCTTGAATATAACTATGGCTACACCTTC.

This clone was picked up a small number of times. This chain connects TRBV28 to TRBJ1-2; no clear D. The ends were cut back, 6 bases at V and 4 bases at J, with 9 bases in the middle. Germline V gene sequence: CDR1 MDHEN, CDR2 SYDVKM. This CDR3 has 12 residues. The CDR3 protein is CASSRNLYGYTF. For the CDR3, the DNA is TGTGCCAGCAGCAGGAACCTCTATGGCTACACCTTC.

The genes are TRBV30 and TRBJ1-1; possibly TRBD1 for D (6 bases). The germline V gene encodes CDR1 GTSNPN and CDR2 SVGIG (reference sequence). The V gene lost 1 base and the J gene lost 4 bases, with 13 bases spanning the gap. CDR3 length: 14 amino acids. The CDR3 coding sequence is TGTGCCTGGAGTGCCGGAGGGGGGAGCACTGAAGCTTTCTTT. This codes for CAWSAGGGSTEAFF.

The V and J genes are TRBV27 and TRBJ1-4, with D unresolved. Trimming removed 8 bases at V and 5 bases at J, with 15 bases between. This CDR3 has 14 amino acids. The germline gives CDR1 MNHEY, CDR2 SMNVEV (reference sequence). The DNA for the CDR3 is TGTGCCAGCGGGCCGGTGCGTGGGAATGAAAAACTGTTTTTT. This sequence encodes CASGPVRGNEKLFF.

V gene TRBV6-1 combines with J gene TRBJ1-1; 7 nucleotides match TRBD1. Germline assignment: CDR1 MNHNS and CDR2 SASEGT. There are 14 residues in the CDR3. V shed 6 bases and J 1 base; nucleotides not matched to a gene: 5. Here the CDR3 reads CASRGGQRNTEAFF. Written as DNA, the CDR3 is TGTGCCAGCAGAGGGGGACAGAGGAACACTGAAGCTTTCTTT.

This clone turned up a few times. J is TRBJ1-6 and V is TRBV2; 7 bases map to TRBD1. The CDR3 length is 13 residues. CDR1 is SNHLY and CDR2 is FYNNEI in the germline V gene. After removal of 9 bases from V and 5 bases from J, the junction contained 4 bases not matched to a gene. The chain's CDR3 is CASGQENNSPLHF. As DNA, the CDR3 is TGTGCCAGTGGACAGGAGAATAATTCACCCCTCCACTTT.

The chain recombines TRBV18 with TRBJ1-4; maybe TRBD1 (6 bases). The V gene lost 5 bases and the J gene lost 7 bases, with 17 bases spanning the gap. The CDR3 loop spans 15 amino acids. Germline-derived CDR1 and CDR2 are KGHSH and LQKENI. The CDR3 sequence is CASSSGQPSLEKLFF. The CDR3 DNA reads TGTGCCAGCTCATCTGGACAGCCCTCCCTTGAAAAACTGTTTTTT.

The genes are TRBV2 and TRBJ2-1; D possibly uses TRBD1 or TRBD2 (5 bases each). The germline CDR1 and CDR2 sequences are SNHLY and FYNNEI. The CDR3 consists of 16 residues. Trimming left V 2 bases short and J 4 bases short, with 15 bases between. The CDR3 loop is CASSEITGTSYNEQFF. Written as DNA, the CDR3 is TGTGCCAGCAGTGAAATTACCGGGACCTCTTACAATGAGCAGTTCTTC. Full variable domain (rest looked up from reference TRBV2 and TRBJ2-1): EPEVTQTPSHQVTQMGQEVILRCVPISNHLYFYWYRQILGQKVEFLVSFYNNEISEKSEIFDDQFSVERPDGSNFTLKIRSTKLEDSAMYFCASSEITGTSYNEQFFGPGTRLTVL.

This chain joins TRBV7-8 and TRBJ1-4; no clear D gene. V shed 5 bases and J shed 7 bases, with 17 bases lying between them. Germline-derived CDR1 and CDR2 are SGHVS and FQNEAQ. CDR3 length equals 15 residues. CDR3 loop: CASSVRKVPGEKLFF. For the CDR3, the DNA is TGTGCCAGCAGCGTACGTAAGGTGCCTGGTGAAAAACTGTTTTTT.

In its sample, this clone was seen many times. The genes are TRBV6-5 and TRBJ1-5; 9 bases line up with TRBD1. V shed 6 bases and J 7 bases; nucleotides not matched to a gene: 10. Germline V CDR1 and CDR2: MNHEY, SVGAGI. This CDR3 has 15 amino acids. CDR3 bases: TGTGCCAGCAGCACGACGTGGACAGGGGACCAGCCCCAGCATTTT. It codes for CASSTTWTGDQPQHF.

The chain is built from TRBV5-1 and TRBJ2-2, with D possibly being TRBD2 (6 bases). V gave up 4 bases and J gave up 7 bases, with 8 bases separating them. From germline, CDR1 is SGHRS and CDR2 YFSETQ. CDR3 length: 12 residues. Here the CDR3 reads CASSGGVGELFF. The CDR3 DNA is TGCGCCAGCAGCGGAGGGGTCGGGGAGCTGTTTTTT.

This chain uses TRBV27 with TRBJ1-5, with D perhaps matching TRBD1 (6 bases). CDR1 and CDR2 (germline): MNHEY, SMNVEV (reference sequence). The V end was cut by 10 bases, the J end by 0 bases, with 22 bases between. The CDR3 loop spans 17 amino acids. The CDR3 DNA is TGTGCCACCGCTTCTGGACAGATTCCATATAGCAATCAGCCCCAGCATTTT. This encodes CATASGQIPYSNQPQHF.

V usage is TRBV10-3 and J usage is TRBJ1-2, with no clear D. The V end was cut by 0 bases, the J end by 6 bases, with 11 bases between. There are 14 residues in the CDR3. CDR1 and CDR2 from the germline V gene are ENHRY and SYGVKD. In DNA, the CDR3 is TGTGCCATCAGTGAGTCAGTAAGAACGGATGGCTACACCTTC. Translating gives CAISESVRTDGYTF.

The rearrangement links TRBV5-1 to TRBJ1-3; D unresolved. The length of the CDR3 is 18 residues. Germline-derived CDR1 and CDR2 are SGHRS and YFSETQ. The ends were cut back, 0 bases at V and 2 bases at J, with 18 bases in the middle. DNA of the CDR3: TGCGCCAGCAGCTTGGGGGCCATACCCAGTGGTACTGGAAACACCATATATTTT. As protein: CASSLGAIPSGTGNTIYF.

There are a few counts of this clone. This chain uses TRBV25-1 with TRBJ1-1, with D uncertain. Germline V CDR1 and CDR2: MGHDK, SYGVNS. V was shortened by 5 bases and J by 11 bases, with 12 bases between the two germline ends. This CDR3 spans 11 amino acids. The CDR3 loop is CASSKGIGAFF. The CDR3, as DNA: TGTGCCAGCAGTAAAGGGATTGGGGCTTTCTTT.

V gene TRBV29-1 combines with J gene TRBJ2-1; possible D gene TRBD1, 6 bases. The CDR3 runs 12 residues. Germline values: CDR1 SQVTM, CDR2 ANQGSEA. The V gene lost 6 bases and the J gene lost 9 bases, with 15 bases spanning the gap. Here the CDR3 reads CSVKDSLTEQFF. In DNA, the CDR3 is TGCAGCGTAAAGGACAGTCTCACTGAGCAGTTCTTC.

The CDR3 DNA follows: TGTGCCTGGAGTGTTGTGGGGGGGGTGACCTATGGCTACACCTTC. The encoded protein is CAWSVVGGVTYGYTF. The V and J genes are TRBV30 and TRBJ1-2, with a tentative D call TRBD1 (5 bases). CDR3 length: 15 residues. V lost 0 bases and J lost 4, with 15 bases in between. CDR1 is GTSNPN, CDR2 SVGIG, per germline (reference sequence).

The rearrangement joins TRBV6-1 to TRBJ2-1; D gene uncertain. From germline, CDR1 is MNHNS and CDR2 SASEGT. CDR3 length: 13 residues. V was clipped by 2 bases and J by 7 bases, with 9 bases between them. The CDR3 reads CASSEPTANEQFF. In nucleotides, the CDR3 is TGTGCCAGCAGTGAACCAACAGCTAATGAGCAGTTCTTC.

The rearrangement joins TRBV6-5 to TRBJ1-6; D is unresolved. With 4 bases removed from V and 7 bases from J, the gap between germline ends came to 14 bases. The CDR3 extends over 15 amino acids. Germline assignment: CDR1 MNHEY and CDR2 SVGAGI. The DNA of the CDR3 is TGTGCCAGCAGTTCCCAGTTTTCGGGAAATTCACCCCTCCACTTT. The encoded protein is CASSSQFSGNSPLHF.

The V gene is TRBV9, the J gene TRBJ2-2; no reliable D call. Germline CDR1 reads SGDLS; CDR2 reads YYNGEE. This CDR3 is 15 amino acids long. The V end was cut by 5 bases, the J end by 1 base, with 12 bases between. The CDR3 nucleotides are TGTGCCAGCAGTGAGGCTTTCAGGAACACCGGGGAGCTGTTTTTT. It encodes CASSEAFRNTGELFF.

This clone appeared a few times. V gene TRBV28 combines with J gene TRBJ2-7, with TRBD2 matching over 7 bases. Germline V lookup: CDR1 MDHEN, CDR2 SYDVKM. The CDR3 has 12 amino acids. J was trimmed by 2 bases and V by 9 bases; bases with no gene match: 4. CDR3 sequence (DNA): TGTGCCAGGAGAGCGGGAACCTACGAGCAGTACTTC. This gives the protein CARRAGTYEQYF.

In its sample, this clone was seen many times. Other DNA sequences from this sample encode an identical CDR3 as well. The J gene is TRBJ2-7, the V gene TRBV4-1; D ambiguous. The germline V gene has CDR1 MGHRA and CDR2 YSYEKL. The V end was cut by 0 bases, the J end by 1 base, with 4 bases between. This CDR3 has 13 amino acids. The CDR3 protein is CASSQDLSYEQYF. The DNA of the CDR3 is TGCGCCAGCAGCCAAGATTTGTCCTACGAGCAGTACTTC.

The chain has TRBV30 and TRBJ1-6; TRBD1 is a possible D gene (5 bases). Germline CDR1 reads GTSNPN; CDR2 reads SVGIG (reference sequence). Trimming took 7 bases from V and 9 from J, leaving 16 bases between them. The CDR3 sequence is 13 residues long. The CDR3 reads CASDSNWGSPLHF. The DNA of the CDR3 is TGTGCCTCAGACAGCAACTGGGGTTCACCCCTCCACTTT.

This chain connects TRBV5-6 to TRBJ1-4, with D tentatively TRBD1 (5 bases). Trimming took off 0 bases at V and 8 bases at J, with 11 bases between the two ends. The CDR3 spans 14 residues. Looked up from germline, CDR1 is SGHDT and CDR2 is YYEEEE. The CDR3 loop is CASSLAGGREKLFF. DNA for the CDR3: TGTGCCAGCAGCTTGGCGGGGGGTAGGGAAAAACTGTTTTTT. The full variable domain, rest sourced from reference TRBV5-6 and TRBJ1-4, is DAGVTQSPTHLIKTRGQQVTLRCSPKSGHDTVSWYQQALGQGPQFIFQYYEEEERQRGNFPDRFSGHQFPNYSSELNVNALLLGDSALYLCASSLAGGREKLFFGSGTQLSVL.

The rearrangement uses TRBV4-2 and TRBJ1-5, with D perhaps TRBD1 (6 bases). Deletions cut 0 bases from V and 6 bases from J, with 15 bases between. CDR3 length: 16 residues. The V gene's germline CDR1 is LGHNA and CDR2 YNFKEQ. The chain's CDR3 is CASSQDGQGKGQPQHF. The CDR3 bases are TGTGCCAGCAGCCAAGACGGGCAGGGGAAGGGTCAGCCCCAGCATTTT.

Note on this clone: Its ends do not fully match the called genes, so a read error is possible. V and J are TRBV7-7 and TRBJ2-7; no definite D call. The germline V gene has CDR1 SSHAT and CDR2 FNYEAQ (reference sequence). The length of the CDR3 is 13 residues. As DNA, the CDR3 is TGTGCTAGCAGCTTAGAACTGGGCCACGAGCAGTACTTC. Protein product: CASSLELGHEQYF.